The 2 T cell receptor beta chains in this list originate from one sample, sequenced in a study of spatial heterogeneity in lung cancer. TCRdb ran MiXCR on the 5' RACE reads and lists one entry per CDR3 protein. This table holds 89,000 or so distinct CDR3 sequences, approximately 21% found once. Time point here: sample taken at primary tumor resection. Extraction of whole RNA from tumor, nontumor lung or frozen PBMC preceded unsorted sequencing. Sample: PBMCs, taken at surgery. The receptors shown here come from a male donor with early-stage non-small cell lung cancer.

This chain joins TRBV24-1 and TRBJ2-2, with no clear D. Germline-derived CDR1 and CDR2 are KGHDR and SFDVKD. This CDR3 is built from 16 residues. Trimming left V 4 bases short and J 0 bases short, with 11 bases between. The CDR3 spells CATSDPTGANTGELFF. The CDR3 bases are TGTGCCACCAGTGACCCGACGGGCGCGAACACCGGGGAGCTGTTTTTT.

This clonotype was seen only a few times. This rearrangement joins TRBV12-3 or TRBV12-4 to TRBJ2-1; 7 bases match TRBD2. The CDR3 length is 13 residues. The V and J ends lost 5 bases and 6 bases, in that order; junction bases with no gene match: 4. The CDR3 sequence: CASSLGGGNEQFF. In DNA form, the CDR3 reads TGTGCCAGCAGTCTAGGCGGGGGCAATGAGCAGTTCTTC.